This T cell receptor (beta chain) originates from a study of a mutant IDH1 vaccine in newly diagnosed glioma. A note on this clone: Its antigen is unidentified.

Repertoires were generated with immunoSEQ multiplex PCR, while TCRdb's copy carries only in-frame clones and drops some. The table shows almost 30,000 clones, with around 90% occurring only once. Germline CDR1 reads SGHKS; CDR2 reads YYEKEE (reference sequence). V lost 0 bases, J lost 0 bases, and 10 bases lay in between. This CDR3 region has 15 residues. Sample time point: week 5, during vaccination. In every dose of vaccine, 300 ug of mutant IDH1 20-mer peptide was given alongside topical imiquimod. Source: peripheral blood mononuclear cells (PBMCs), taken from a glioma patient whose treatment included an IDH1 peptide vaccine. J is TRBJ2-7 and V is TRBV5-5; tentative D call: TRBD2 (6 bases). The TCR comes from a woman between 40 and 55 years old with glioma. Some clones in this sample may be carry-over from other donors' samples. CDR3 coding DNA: TGTGCCAGCAGCTTGGTACTAGCATCCTCCTACGAGCAGTACTTC. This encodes CASSLVLASSYEQYF.